This TCR beta chain derives from a study of human T cells and chemical hapten exposure. CDR1 SEHNR and CDR2 FQNEAQ come from the germline V gene (reference sequence). Trimming took off 5 bases at V and 2 bases at J, with 12 bases between the two ends. The CDR3 spans 14 residues. Indicated time point: healthy volunteer bleed at 6 weeks. The total RNA was obtained from whole blood that was not fractionated. Many counts were recorded for this clonotype. One entry per CDR3 protein results from TCRdb running MiXCR on the RACE reads. The sample lists about 34,000 distinct CDR3 sequences, about 5.5% occurring once.

The receptor was isolated from a human donor in good health. Some clones in this sample may be carry-over from other donors' samples. The specimen sequenced was whole blood. The chain couples TRBV7-9 to TRBJ1-1, with no clear D. DNA for the CDR3: TGTGCCAGCAGCCTCGAACAACCTAACACTGAAGCTTTCTTT. This encodes CASSLEQPNTEAFF.